Listed below are T cell receptor beta chains from one sample, sequenced in a study of blood T cell repertoires in COVID-19. The repertoire was sequenced with immunoSEQ multiplex PCR; TCRdb's copy has only in-frame clones and lacks some. Seen here are more than 55,000 clones, 75% to 90% observed once, and the top ten hold 15% to 20%. The specimen was peripheral blood. The source is a woman aged 60-75 years with COVID-19, enrolled during active disease. Each CDR3 is given with its conserved first and last residue. D genes are given only for firm matches. Size is stated for part of the rows, as once, few or many counts, or as a class when the clone is expanded.

j_gene: TRBJ1-1
d_gene: .
abundance: .
v_gene: TRBV6-5
CDR3aa: CASSYSGVYTEAFF
CDR3nt: TGTGCCAGCAGTTACTCAGGGGTGTACACTGAAGCTTTCTTT

j_gene: TRBJ2-3
d_gene: TRBD1
abundance: .
v_gene: TRBV5-5
CDR3aa: CASSSWTGTDTQYF
CDR3nt: TGTGCCAGCAGCTCATGGACAGGGACAGATACGCAGTATTTT

j_gene: TRBJ2-2
d_gene: TRBD2
abundance: .
v_gene: TRBV4-3
CDR3aa: CASSHSGLVGGELFF
CDR3nt: TGCGCCAGCAGCCATTCTGGACTAGTTGGCGGGGAGCTGTTTTTT

j_gene: TRBJ2-1
d_gene: TRBD1
abundance: .
v_gene: TRBV6-2/TRBV6-3
CDR3aa: CASSYRTGWFF
CDR3nt: TGTGCCAGCAGTTATCGGACAGGATGGTTCTTC

j_gene: TRBJ2-3
d_gene: TRBD2
abundance: .
v_gene: TRBV30
CDR3aa: CAWTGLAGISINTDTQYF
CDR3nt: TGTGCCTGGACCGGACTAGCGGGTATAAGTATCAACACAGATACGCAGTATTTT

j_gene: TRBJ1-1
d_gene: TRBD1
abundance: .
v_gene: TRBV11-3
CDR3aa: CASSGPRDRGHRAFF
CDR3nt: TGTGCCAGCAGCGGACCACGGGACAGGGGGCATCGAGCTTTCTTT

j_gene: TRBJ2-7
d_gene: .
abundance: .
v_gene: TRBV7-8
CDR3aa: CASSLAGGYEQYF
CDR3nt: TGTGCCAGCAGCTTAGCGGGGGGCTACGAGCAGTACTTC

j_gene: TRBJ1-5
d_gene: .
abundance: few
v_gene: TRBV2
CDR3aa: CASRLQGSTSQPQHF
CDR3nt: TGTGCCAGCAGGCTACAGGGTAGCACGTCTCAGCCCCAGCATTTT

j_gene: TRBJ2-2
d_gene: .
abundance: .
v_gene: TRBV5-1
CDR3aa: CASSLWGAGELFF
CDR3nt: TGCGCCAGCAGCTTGTGGGGGGCCGGGGAGCTGTTTTTT

j_gene: TRBJ2-7
d_gene: .
abundance: .
v_gene: TRBV7-2
CDR3aa: CASSPRRLYEQYF
CDR3nt: TGTGCCAGCAGCCCCAGGCGCCTATACGAGCAGTACTTC

j_gene: TRBJ1-6
d_gene: .
abundance: .
v_gene: TRBV5-1
CDR3aa: CASSFSQGPYSPLHF
CDR3nt: TGCGCCAGCAGCTTCAGTCAGGGCCCCTATTCACCCCTCCACTTT

j_gene: TRBJ2-1
d_gene: .
abundance: few
v_gene: TRBV18
CDR3aa: CASSPISGNNEQFF
CDR3nt: TGTGCCAGCTCACCCATTAGCGGCAACAATGAGCAGTTCTTC

j_gene: TRBJ2-5
d_gene: .
abundance: .
v_gene: TRBV12-3/TRBV12-4
CDR3aa: CASSKSGKETQYF
CDR3nt: TGTGCCAGCAGTAAAAGCGGAAAAGAGACCCAGTACTTC

j_gene: TRBJ1-5
d_gene: .
abundance: .
v_gene: TRBV19
CDR3aa: CASKWGESTGAPQHF
CDR3nt: TGTGCCAGTAAGTGGGGAGAAAGTACCGGTGCACCCCAGCATTTT

j_gene: TRBJ2-6
d_gene: .
abundance: .
v_gene: TRBV11-3
CDR3aa: CASSPAGANVLTF
CDR3nt: TGTGCCAGCAGCCCTGCTGGGGCCAACGTCCTGACTTTC

j_gene: TRBJ2-7
d_gene: TRBD2
abundance: .
v_gene: TRBV7-9
CDR3aa: CASSSGLPSYEQYF
CDR3nt: TGTGCCAGCAGCTCGGGACTACCCTCCTACGAGCAGTACTTC

j_gene: TRBJ2-3
d_gene: .
abundance: .
v_gene: TRBV7-2
CDR3aa: CASSLSVRTDTQYF
CDR3nt: TGTGCCAGCAGCCTTAGCGTACGCACAGATACGCAGTATTTT

j_gene: TRBJ1-1
d_gene: TRBD1
abundance: once
v_gene: TRBV5-6
CDR3aa: CASSSLGQGDSEAFF
CDR3nt: TGTGCCAGCAGTTCACTAGGACAGGGAGACTCTGAAGCTTTCTTT

j_gene: TRBJ2-3
d_gene: TRBD2
abundance: .
v_gene: TRBV7-9
CDR3aa: CASSLASSGISTDTQYF
CDR3nt: TGTGCCAGCAGCTTAGCGAGTAGCGGGATTAGCACAGATACGCAGTATTTT

j_gene: TRBJ1-1
d_gene: .
abundance: .
v_gene: TRBV5-1
CDR3aa: CASSLMAAGETEAFF
CDR3nt: TGCGCCAGCAGCTTGATGGCGGCAGGGGAGACTGAAGCTTTCTTT

j_gene: TRBJ1-1
d_gene: TRBD1
abundance: .
v_gene: TRBV24-1
CDR3aa: CATSEGTGEAFF
CDR3nt: TGTGCCACCAGTGAGGGGACAGGGGAAGCTTTCTTT

j_gene: TRBJ1-2
d_gene: .
abundance: .
v_gene: TRBV30
CDR3aa: CAWSSSYGYTF
CDR3nt: TGTGCCTGGTCCTCTTCCTATGGCTACACCTTC

j_gene: TRBJ1-4
d_gene: .
abundance: .
v_gene: TRBV7-2
CDR3aa: CASSLMGPKLFF
CDR3nt: TGTGCCAGCAGCTTGATGGGGCCAAAACTGTTTTTT

j_gene: TRBJ1-1
d_gene: TRBD1
abundance: .
v_gene: TRBV4-2
CDR3aa: CASSRPTGVGTEAFF
CDR3nt: TGTGCCAGCAGCCGCCCGACAGGGGTGGGCACTGAAGCTTTCTTT

j_gene: TRBJ2-1
d_gene: TRBD2
abundance: .
v_gene: TRBV5-4
CDR3aa: CASSPSQSGTSINEQFF
CDR3nt: TGTGCCAGCAGCCCCTCCCAATCCGGGACTAGCATCAATGAGCAGTTCTTC

j_gene: TRBJ2-6
d_gene: .
abundance: .
v_gene: TRBV5-1
CDR3aa: CASSRAGSGANVLTF
CDR3nt: TGCGCCAGCAGCCGAGCAGGCTCTGGGGCCAACGTCCTGACTTTC

j_gene: TRBJ2-5
d_gene: .
abundance: .
v_gene: TRBV4-2
CDR3aa: CASSQAGPQETQYF
CDR3nt: TGTGCCAGCAGCCAAGCAGGGCCCCAAGAGACCCAGTACTTC

j_gene: TRBJ2-7
d_gene: .
abundance: once
v_gene: TRBV9
CDR3aa: CASSVRGSSYEQYF
CDR3nt: TGTGCCAGCAGCGTTCGGGGGAGCTCCTACGAGCAGTACTTC

j_gene: TRBJ1-1
d_gene: .
abundance: .
v_gene: TRBV2
CDR3aa: CASSGKRGTEAFF
CDR3nt: TGTGCCAGCAGTGGGAAACGGGGGACTGAAGCTTTCTTT

j_gene: TRBJ1-4
d_gene: .
abundance: .
v_gene: TRBV5-1
CDR3aa: CASSLEWAGHAGEKLFF
CDR3nt: TGCGCCAGCAGCTTGGAGTGGGCGGGCCACGCAGGCGAAAAACTGTTTTTT

j_gene: TRBJ2-1
d_gene: .
abundance: .
v_gene: TRBV5-1
CDR3aa: CASSTTVYNEQFF
CDR3nt: TGCGCCAGCAGCACCACGGTATACAATGAGCAGTTCTTC

j_gene: TRBJ1-5
d_gene: .
abundance: .
v_gene: TRBV24-1
CDR3aa: CATSDPTGRNQPQHF
CDR3nt: TGTGCCACCAGTGATCCGACAGGACGCAATCAGCCCCAGCATTTT

j_gene: TRBJ2-7
d_gene: TRBD2
abundance: .
v_gene: TRBV10-1
CDR3aa: CASNGGVVDYEQYF
CDR3nt: TGCGCCAGCAACGGGGGGGTGGTAGACTACGAGCAGTACTTC

j_gene: TRBJ1-1
d_gene: TRBD1
abundance: .
v_gene: TRBV5-1
CDR3aa: CASSRGQGNTEAFF
CDR3nt: TGCGCCAGCAGCCGGGGACAGGGTAACACTGAAGCTTTCTTT

j_gene: TRBJ1-6
d_gene: .
abundance: .
v_gene: TRBV12-3/TRBV12-4
CDR3aa: CASSLVPYSPLHF
CDR3nt: TGTGCCAGCAGTTTAGTTCCCTACTCACCCCTCCACTTT

j_gene: TRBJ2-5
d_gene: .
abundance: .
v_gene: TRBV28
CDR3aa: CASSSQETQYF
CDR3nt: TGTGCCAGCAGTTCCCAGGAGACCCAGTACTTC

j_gene: TRBJ1-5
d_gene: TRBD1
abundance: .
v_gene: TRBV12-3/TRBV12-4
CDR3aa: CASRQGLDQPQHF
CDR3nt: TGTGCCAGCAGACAGGGGTTGGATCAGCCCCAGCATTTT

j_gene: TRBJ2-2
d_gene: TRBD2
abundance: .
v_gene: TRBV7-2
CDR3aa: CASSARLAGGPWELFF
CDR3nt: TGTGCCAGCAGCGCCCGACTAGCGGGAGGGCCGTGGGAGCTGTTTTTT

j_gene: TRBJ1-5
d_gene: TRBD1
abundance: .
v_gene: TRBV30
CDR3aa: CAWSSGQGYNQPQHF
CDR3nt: TGTGCCTGGAGTTCGGGACAGGGATACAATCAGCCCCAGCATTTT

j_gene: TRBJ2-7
d_gene: .
abundance: once
v_gene: TRBV4-1
CDR3aa: CASSQGGGYEQYF
CDR3nt: TGCGCCAGCAGCCAAGGAGGGGGTTACGAGCAGTACTTC

j_gene: TRBJ2-7
d_gene: TRBD2
abundance: .
v_gene: TRBV18
CDR3aa: CASSPGRVSYEQYF
CDR3nt: TGTGCCAGCTCACCGGGGAGGGTTAGCTACGAGCAGTACTTC

j_gene: TRBJ2-2
d_gene: TRBD1
abundance: .
v_gene: TRBV5-6
CDR3aa: CASNPWGQAHTGELFF
CDR3nt: TGTGCCAGCAACCCTTGGGGACAGGCCCACACCGGGGAGCTGTTTTTT